This T cell receptor (beta chain) stems from a study of technical replicates of blood from a few donors. V lost 0 bases and J 0 bases, leaving 23 bases between the germline ends. The CDR3 sequence is 20 residues long. Germline values: CDR1 SGHAT, CDR2 FQNNGV. Some clones are missing from TCRdb's copy, which holds only in-frame ones; the method was immunoSEQ multiplex PCR. This table holds under 85,000 clones, almost 98% found once. The chain has TRBV11-2 and TRBJ1-1; D not certain. This TCR was recovered from a human donor in good health. The sequencing input was T cells isolated from PBMCs. The CDR3 coding sequence is TGTGCCAGCAGCTTAGATTCGTTAAATTGGAGAGGGCCCCTGAACACTGAAGCTTTCTTT. Translation gives CASSLDSLNWRGPLNTEAFF.